This passage covers 16 T cell receptor beta chains from one sample sequenced in a study of early T cells in non-severe SARS-CoV-2 infection. TCRdb independently ran MiXCR on the 5' RACE reads; one entry per CDR3 protein. The data show tens of thousands of distinct CDR3 sequences, with about 6% seen just once and around 21% held by the top ten. This material consisted of whole blood, taken at baseline. All receptors derive from an adult who was a healthcare worker with PCR-confirmed SARS-CoV-2 infection or an uninfected control (not recorded which).

This clonotype was recorded at least ten times. The chain couples TRBV12-3 or TRBV12-4 to TRBJ2-1; D unresolved. There are 16 residues in the CDR3. Trimming cost V 1 base and J 1 base, with 11 bases left between them. As DNA, the CDR3 is TGTGCCAGCAGTTTAGTGGAGTGGAGTTCCTACAATGAGCAGTTCTTC. It translates to CASSLVEWSSYNEQFF.

J is TRBJ2-1 and V is TRBV19; 10 bases map to TRBD2. The CDR3 sequence is 17 residues long. From germline, CDR1 is LNHDA and CDR2 SQIVND (reference sequence). Losses at the gene ends were 4 bases for V and 9 bases for J; bases not matched to a gene: 15. CDR3: CASSTLAAGLAGVEQFF. The DNA for the CDR3 is TGTGCCAGTAGTACCCTGGCGGCTGGTCTAGCGGGAGTTGAGCAGTTCTTC.

This clonotype has only a few counts. The CDR3 DNA reads TGCAGTGCTGCTAGGACAGGCGAAGCTTTCTTT. It specifies CSAARTGEAFF. The chain uses TRBV20-1 and TRBJ1-1; 7 positions agree with TRBD1. Unmatched junction bases numbered 5, after V lost 5 bases and J lost 8 bases. Germline V gene sequence: CDR1 DFQATT, CDR2 SNEGSKA (reference sequence). The CDR3 has 11 amino acids.

The sample holds many counts of this clonotype. This rearrangement joins TRBV2 to TRBJ2-7, with a possible D match to TRBD1 (5 bases). Germline V gene lookup returns CDR1 SNHLY and CDR2 FYNNEI. The CDR3 is made up of 12 amino acids. The V end lost 4 bases, the J end lost 4 bases, and 8 bases lay between the germline ends. The CDR3 protein is CASSAQGYEQYF. The CDR3 nucleotides are TGTGCCAGCAGTGCTCAGGGATACGAGCAGTACTTC.

In this sample, this clonotype turned up many times. The V gene is TRBV29-1, the J gene TRBJ2-5; D is ambiguous. Germline CDR1 is SQVTM and CDR2 is ANQGSEA. The length of the CDR3 is 11 residues. Trimming removed 4 bases from V and 5 bases from J, with 8 bases in between. Written as DNA, the CDR3 is TGCAGCGTTGGAGATAGGGAGACCCAGTACTTC. This gives the protein CSVGDRETQYF.

CDR3 amino acids: CASSVGSGELFF. The DNA for the CDR3 is TGTGCCAGCAGCGTTGGGTCCGGGGAGCTGTTTTTT. This chain links TRBV9 with TRBJ2-2; D remains unclear. The CDR3 totals 12 residues. Trimming stripped 2 bases from V and 6 bases from J, with 5 bases between. The germline CDR1 and CDR2 sequences are SGDLS and YYNGEE.

This sequence joins TRBV10-2 and TRBJ2-5, with D perhaps matching TRBD1 or TRBD2 (5 bases each). The CDR3 contains 13 residues. Trimming shortened V by 4 bases and J by 5 bases, and 11 bases separated the two germline ends. Germline V gives CDR1 WSHSY, CDR2 SAAADI. The CDR3, as DNA: TGCGCCAGCAGTGCCCAGGGCGGGGAGACCCAGTACTTC. Translation: CASSAQGGETQYF.

This clonotype was counted many times. The rearrangement uses TRBV5-5 and TRBJ2-1; 7 positions match TRBD2. Germline V gene data show CDR1 as SGHKS and CDR2 as YYEKEE (reference sequence). This CDR3 spans 14 amino acids. V shed 5 bases and J 7 bases; nucleotides not matched to a gene: 9. The CDR3 is CASSPASGFNEQFF. CDR3 DNA sequence: TGTGCCAGCAGTCCGGCTAGCGGTTTTAATGAGCAGTTCTTC.

This clonotype was observed a handful of times. The chain has TRBV12-3 or TRBV12-4 and TRBJ2-7; D possibly uses TRBD1 or TRBD2 (5 bases each). Trimming pared 7 bases from V and 5 bases from J, leaving 12 bases between. The CDR3 is 12 amino acids. CDR3 region: CASTKGRNEQYF. Written as DNA, the CDR3 is TGTGCCAGCACAAAGGGACGCAACGAGCAGTACTTC.

By proportion, this clonotype is medium-sized. This rearrangement joins TRBV14 to TRBJ1-2; the D gene is possibly TRBD1 (5 bases). This CDR3 contains 15 residues. In germline, CDR1 is SGHDN, CDR2 FVKESK. Trimming stripped 4 bases from V and 2 bases from J, with 14 bases between. CDR3 sequence reads: CASSPTAGGNYGYTF. In nucleotides, the CDR3 is TGTGCCAGCAGCCCGACGGCGGGGGGAAACTATGGCTACACCTTC.

This clonotype appeared many times. The chain employs TRBV29-1 and TRBJ2-1; 9 bases agree with TRBD2. Germline CDR1 is SQVTM and CDR2 is ANQGSEA. The CDR3 has 14 residues. The V gene end was trimmed by 7 bases and the J gene end by 6 bases; junction bases not matched to a gene: 10. CDR3 loop: CSALRASGANEQFF. DNA for the CDR3: TGCAGCGCCCTAAGGGCTAGCGGGGCCAATGAGCAGTTCTTC.

This clonotype came up a few times. This chain uses TRBV18 with TRBJ1-2; D is unresolved. This CDR3 comprises 12 residues. CDR1 and CDR2 from the germline V gene are KGHSH and LQKENI. The ends were cut back, 0 bases at V and 8 bases at J, with 7 bases in the middle. CDR3: CASSPPEGGYTF. Written as DNA, the CDR3 is TGTGCCAGCTCACCACCGGAGGGAGGCTACACCTTC.

The chain carries TRBV20-1 and TRBJ2-1; the match to TRBD1 covers 12 bases. The length of the CDR3 is 15 residues. Per germline, CDR1 DFQATT and CDR2 SNEGSKA (reference sequence). V gave up 1 base and J gave up 10 bases; unmatched junction bases: 8. Here the CDR3 reads CSARGGQGAPGEQFF. Here the CDR3 DNA reads TGCAGTGCTAGAGGGGGACAGGGGGCGCCCGGGGAGCAGTTCTTC.

At least ten counts were recorded for this clonotype. The J gene is TRBJ1-5, the V gene TRBV2, with 7 positions matching TRBD1. Losses at the gene ends were 4 bases for V and 5 bases for J; bases not matched to a gene: 5. This CDR3 region has 14 residues. From germline, CDR1 is SNHLY and CDR2 FYNNEI. CDR3 in DNA: TGTGCCAGCAGTGTCCGGGACAGCTATCAGCCCCAGCATTTT. Amino acids: CASSVRDSYQPQHF.

The V and J genes are TRBV12-3 or TRBV12-4 and TRBJ1-5, with no clear D. This CDR3 contains 14 residues. V lost 5 bases and J 10 bases, leaving 18 bases between the germline ends. CDR3 DNA sequence: TGTGCCAGCAGTGCCAGGACTCCCATGAGTCCCCAGCATTTT. It yields the protein CASSARTPMSPQHF.

This clonotype was seen a few times. The rearrangement joins TRBV5-4 to TRBJ2-2, with 7 bases lining up with TRBD1. The CDR3 runs to 14 residues. The trim removed 4 bases at V and 6 bases at J, leaving 6 bases unmatched. Per the germline V gene, CDR1 is SGHNT and CDR2 is YYREEE (reference sequence). The CDR3 loop is CASSRQGVAGELFF. The CDR3 bases are TGTGCCAGCAGCCGACAGGGAGTCGCCGGGGAGCTGTTTTTT.